This TCR beta chain was profiled in a study of T cells in Graves' hyperthyroidism and ophthalmopathy (dated by TCRdb to between 2018 and 2021). About the full investigation: TCR V-J signatures able to tell the groups apart were searched for in a discovery cohort of 95 to 100 patients, of whom about 40 had Graves' ophthalmopathy and about 55 had stable Graves' hyperthyroidism. Whether ophthalmopathy could be predicted prospectively was tested in an independent validation cohort made up of about 18 hyperthyroidism patients plus 17 patients who later progressed to ophthalmopathy. For training and testing, the roughly 93 patients in the discovery cohort were randomly divided in a 7:3 ratio. In addition, the study compared T-cell repertoires in thyroid tissue and in blood from five to seven Graves' hyperthyroidism patients. Following sampling, methimazole starting at 30 mg daily was given to hyperthyroidism patients, and high-dose intravenous methylprednisolone was given to ophthalmopathy patients. The paper reports TCR Vbeta CDR3 sequencing of 130 to 150 peripheral blood samples: fewer than 50 ophthalmopathy, under 80 hyperthyroidism and around 17 progressor patients.

The CDR3, from cysteine to phenylalanine, totals 16 residues. Only the CDR3 part of the read is kept: 48 bases, read in frame from the first base. CDR1 SEHNR and CDR2 FQNEAQ are derived from the germline V gene (reference sequence). Trimming at the junction amounts to 4 bases on V and 1 base on J, and the germline ends lie 16 bases apart. The TCR beta CDR3 regions were amplified from RNA transcripts. The TCR CDR3 was subjected to a first round of RT-PCR using the HTBI primer set and the Qiagen OneStep RT-PCR kit. Libraries were constructed in a second round of multiplex PCR, after which size selection and purification were carried out. Paired-end sequencing of the libraries was performed with 100 bp reads on an Illumina HiSeq2000. Per the source publication's procedure: SOAPnuke was used to process the raw data, removing reads that contained adapters or uncalled bases, had a mean Phred below 15, or lacked an exact match to the constant primer or identifier. COPE v1.2.5 was used to merge the high-quality paired reads, and each unique nucleotide sequence was defined as a clonotype. MiTCR v1.1 was used to align clonotypes to the IMGT TRBV, TRBD and TRBJ reference segments. The analysis included only V-J combinations with a frequency above 0.0001, which together covered more than 99% of the repertoires. The TCS score was defined as the ratio of F50 (clonal expansion) to E x V (chaos), calculated using BLOSUM62-based TCRdist between CDR3 peptides within each V-J. Welch's t-statistics and random forest reduced roughly 530 V-J features to 13, which were used in a naive Bayes classifier (R e1071). The similarity between thyroid and blood repertoires was quantified using the Morisita-Horn index. TCRdb handled the public reads itself, with Q25 trimming in fastp and clone calling in MiXCR, and kept productive beta chains. Every CDR3 protein is listed once, alongside the most common genes and DNA of its rows. The authors' filters were not applied to this entry. For this sample the table gives roughly 500,000 distinct CDR3 sequences, of which more than 45% were detected only once. The top ten hold around 19% of the sample.

Study-level results and caveats: In validation, progression to ophthalmopathy was predicted by the model with around 71% sensitivity and 72% to 80% specificity, a median of roughly 6.4 months before onset. Blood samples also contained most of the expanded thyroid clonotypes (frequency above 0.001), which suggests that blood repertoires may reflect thyroid immune responses. A 13 V-J signature model separated ophthalmopathy from stable hyperthyroidism, with just over 85% sensitivity and roughly 81% specificity in cross-validation and 80%/75% in testing. No statistical method was used to set the sample size in advance, and investigators knew the group allocation.

Worth noting for this clonotype: The specificity of this receptor is unknown. It has no much larger one-base neighbor in the sample; base qualities were not kept.

Patients with uncontrolled infections, other autoimmune diseases, pregnancy or lactation were excluded. Diagnoses relied on clinical symptoms, serum thyroxine and TRAb, thyroid ultrasound and orbital computed tomography. Trizol reagent was used to extract total RNA, and RNA quality was then checked on an Agilent 2100 Bioanalyzer. Recombination joined TRBV7-9 with TRBJ1-2; confidence is insufficient to name the D gene. This TCR was recovered from an adult woman with Graves' disease, either hyperthyroidism or ophthalmopathy (not recorded which). The sample consisted of peripheral blood or thyroid tissue (not recorded which). For the CDR3, the sequence is CASSSTDLKFNYGYTF. Here is the DNA: TGTGCCAGCAGCTCCACGGACCTGAAATTTAACTATGGCTACACCTTC. With the portions outside the CDR3 filled from the reference TRBV7-9 and TRBJ1-2 genes, the complete variable region becomes DTGVSQNPRHKITKRGQNVTFRCDPISEHNRLYWYRQTLGQGPEFLTYFQNEAQLEKSRLLSDRFSAERPKGSFSTLEIQRTEQGDSAMYLCASSSTDLKFNYGYTFGSGTRLTVV.